The 4 T cell receptor beta chains below all came from one sample that was sequenced in a study of cytomegalovirus exposure and HLA in healthy donors (dated by TCRdb to the late 2010s). Receptors were amplified or captured by the immunoSEQ multiplex PCR assay. The multiplex PCR relied on a mix of 60 forward primers for TCR Vbeta segments and 13 reverse primers for TCR Jbeta segments. TCRdb provides this immuneACCESS table in a form limited to in-frame rearrangements. Some clones are lacking; in checked studies, under half of them reflect an unresolved V gene, and why the rest are absent is not known. Recorded for this sample are about 140,000 clones; 75% to 85% of them occurred a single time. Of the sample, about 2.2% falls within the top ten clones. Sequenced: PBMCs. The receptors come from a young woman in good health and CMV-seropositive.

The chain couples TRBV7-9 to TRBJ1-2; TRBD1 agrees at 8 bases. This CDR3 region has 14 residues. Germline V gene sequence: CDR1 SEHNR, CDR2 FQNEAQ (reference sequence). After removal of 5 bases from V and 0 bases from J, the junction contained 2 bases not matched to a gene. CDR3 residues: CASSMDRANYGYTF. The CDR3 DNA is TGTGCCAGCAGCATGGACAGGGCTAACTATGGCTACACCTTC.

To note about this clone: This sample also contains other DNA sequences that code for the same CDR3. This rearrangement joins TRBV28 to TRBJ2-3, with a weak D call TRBD2 (7 bases). Per the germline V gene, CDR1 is MDHEN and CDR2 is SYDVKM. This CDR3 has 15 residues. The germline V and J ends were trimmed by 2 bases and 1 base, with 10 bases remaining between them. This CDR3 is CASSLGGARTDTQYF. Written as DNA, the CDR3 is TGTGCCAGCAGTTTAGGGGGGGCCCGCACAGATACGCAGTATTTT.

This chain links TRBV7-9 with TRBJ2-2; 7 bases are shared with TRBD1. Germline lookup yields CDR1 SEHNR and CDR2 FQNEAQ (reference sequence). This CDR3 is 16 amino acids long. With 3 bases clipped from V and 0 bases from J, the junction kept 4 bases outside the gene matches. The CDR3 reads CASSFGQAANTGELFF. DNA of the CDR3: TGTGCCAGCAGCTTCGGACAGGCCGCGAACACCGGGGAGCTGTTTTTT.

The J gene is TRBJ2-2, the V gene TRBV2; D is uncertain. V dropped 1 base and J dropped 5 bases, with 11 bases sitting between them. The germline gives CDR1 SNHLY, CDR2 FYNNEI. CDR3 length: 15 residues. The CDR3 spells CASSEVVPRTGELFF. CDR3 nucleotides: TGTGCCAGCAGTGAAGTAGTACCGCGGACCGGGGAGCTGTTTTTT.